Given below is one TCR beta chain in context. Clones were read by immunoSEQ multiplex PCR, and TCRdb kept only the in-frame ones, dropping some. Among approximately 200,000 clones listed, 85% were seen once. This entry is derived from a study of blood T cell repertoires in COVID-19. Study at large: Collection of acute and convalescent COVID-19 samples took place in the United States, Italy and Spain.

V shed 1 base and J 3 bases; nucleotides not matched to a gene: 4. This CDR3 is 15 amino acids long. CDR1 is KGHSH, CDR2 LQKENI, per germline. The chain uses TRBV18 and TRBJ2-7, with 9 bases matching TRBD1. This TCR was sampled from a man in his forties who had recovered from COVID-19. Sequenced input: PBMCs or T cells enriched from blood (not recorded which). CDR3 sequence (DNA): TGTGCCAGCTCACCACGAAACAGGGGGCTCTACGAGCAGTACTTC. Translated, it gives CASSPRNRGLYEQYF. The entire variable domain, with the rest obtained from reference TRBV18 and TRBJ2-7, is as follows: NAGVMQNPRHLVRRRGQEARLRCSPMKGHSHVYWYRQLPEEGLKFMVYLQKENIIDESGMPKERFSAEFPKEGPSILRIQQVVRGDSAAYFCASSPRNRGLYEQYFGPGTRLTVT.